The sequence of this T cell receptor beta chain was determined in a study of T-cell reconstitution after alpha-beta-depleted transplantation in children. Trimming shortened V by 6 bases and J by 3 bases, and 23 bases separated the two germline ends. CDR1 is MNHNS and CDR2 is SASEGT in the germline V gene. The CDR3 spans 18 residues. It was with unique molecular identifiers that the TCRbeta library was prepared. A single record per CDR3 protein comes from TCRdb applying MiXCR to the PCR reads. The table lists 60,000 to 85,000 distinct CDR3 sequences, around a sixth of them singletons. This clonotype has just a few counts. Its antigen is currently unknown. Study-wide points: Newly produced T cells mostly provided counts and TCRbeta diversity after one year, as hyperexpanded clones declined. Roughly two months post-transplant, alpha-beta T cells reportedly originated from several hundred graft clones that had expanded. Surviving recipient T cells and thymic progenitors underlay high day-60 TCRbeta diversity in some patients.

The gene calls are TRBV6-1 and TRBJ1-4; D perhaps matches TRBD1 (6 bases). Here the sequenced sample was PBMCs, mostly from graft donor cells, taken 360 days after TCRalphabeta/CD19-depleted stem cell transplant. The receptor comes from a male patient between 2 and 10 years old who had a stem cell transplant for acute lymphoblastic leukemia, so the T cells may come from the graft donor. The CDR3 nucleotides read TGTGCCAGCAGCCGGGCCCTTCCAGGGGAGGGCCCTAATGAAAAACTGTTTTTT. This gives the protein CASSRALPGEGPNEKLFF.